These 17 T cell receptor beta chains came from one sample sequenced in a study of T cells in Graves' hyperthyroidism and ophthalmopathy. Amplified TCR beta CDR3 regions came from RNA transcripts. In the first-round RT-PCR of the TCR CDR3, the HTBI primer set was used. TCRdb passed the multiplex PCR reads through MiXCR, listing each CDR3 protein once. The sample contains roughly 570,000 distinct CDR3 sequences, just over 45% of which appear only once. The source material was peripheral blood or thyroid tissue (not recorded which). The source of these receptors is an adult woman with Graves' disease, either hyperthyroidism or ophthalmopathy (not recorded which).

Only a few counts were recorded for this clonotype. This chain connects TRBV7-9 to TRBJ1-2; D is ambiguous. CDR1 is SEHNR and CDR2 is FQNEAQ in the germline V gene (reference sequence). CDR3 length equals 14 residues. The V end was cut by 5 bases, the J end by 4 bases, with 14 bases between. CDR3 residues: CASSPGLSSYGYTF. CDR3 nucleotides: TGTGCCAGCAGCCCTGGACTTAGCTCCTATGGCTACACCTTC.

This clonotype was seen ten or more times. It is likely a read error, because the conserved phenylalanine at the end of the CDR3 is missing. Because the CDR3's place on the DNA is in doubt, the DNA is left out and the CDR3 is given as listed by TCRdb. The chain uses TRBV7-6 and TRBJ1-2; the table calls TRBD1, which could not be checked here. The CDR3 extends over 12 residues, inclusive of both ends. Looked up from germline, CDR1 is SGHVS and CDR2 is FNYEAQ. CDR3 amino acids: CATQGVSGHPTL.

V gene TRBV7-9 combines with J gene TRBJ2-5; D perhaps matches TRBD1 (6 bases). The CDR3 sequence is 15 residues long. The germline gives CDR1 SEHNR, CDR2 FQNEAQ (reference sequence). V lost 5 bases, J lost 1 base, and 14 bases lay in between. The CDR3 DNA reads as TGTGCCAGCAGCCCTAACAGGGTCGGCCAAGAGACCCAGTACTTC. This gives the protein CASSPNRVGQETQYF.

Only one count was recorded for this clonotype. The rearrangement joins TRBV7-9 to TRBJ1-2; TRBD1 matches 11 bases. Germline CDR1 SEHNR, CDR2 FQNEAQ (reference sequence). V gave up 5 bases and J gave up 8 bases; unmatched junction bases: 10. The CDR3 consists of 15 residues. The CDR3 protein is CASSPAGQGAAGYTF. The CDR3 DNA sequence: TGTGCCAGCAGCCCCGCCGGACAGGGGGCGGCCGGCTACACCTTC.

The chain links TRBV9 to TRBJ2-5, with a possible D match to TRBD2 (5 bases). With 4 bases removed from V and 2 bases from J, the gap between germline ends came to 12 bases. From germline, CDR1 is SGDLS and CDR2 YYNGEE. The CDR3 sequence is 14 residues long. The CDR3 region has the DNA TGTGCCAGCAGCCCGTTCGGGGTGCAAGAGACCCAGTACTTC. This sequence encodes CASSPFGVQETQYF.

The sample holds many counts of this clonotype. The rearrangement links TRBV5-6 to TRBJ1-1, with TRBD1 as a possible D gene (5 bases). Trimming took 0 bases from V and 4 from J, leaving 13 bases between them. CDR1 is SGHDT and CDR2 is YYEEEE in the germline V gene. The CDR3 sequence is 15 residues long. CDR3 nucleotide sequence: TGTGCCAGCAGCTTGGTGAGAGCGAGGGGCACTGAAGCTTTCTTT. Amino acids: CASSLVRARGTEAFF.

Many counts were recorded for this clonotype. This chain uses TRBV7-2 with TRBJ2-5, with D maybe TRBD1 (6 bases). Trimming took 3 bases from V and 4 from J, leaving 12 bases between them. The length of the CDR3 is 14 residues. Germline-derived CDR1 and CDR2 are SGHTA and FQGNSA. CDR3 sequence: CASSFRQVSETQYF. The CDR3 DNA follows: TGTGCCAGCAGCTTCCGACAGGTGTCAGAGACCCAGTACTTC.

This clonotype appeared a few times. The chain links TRBV2 to TRBJ1-6, with D perhaps matching TRBD1 (6 bases). The CDR3 is made up of 15 amino acids. Germline V gives CDR1 SNHLY, CDR2 FYNNEI. Trimming removed 7 bases from V and 5 bases from J, with 15 bases in between. CDR3 residues: CASKGGNVDNSPLHF. The CDR3 coding sequence is TGTGCCAGCAAAGGGGGGAACGTGGATAATTCACCCCTCCACTTT. Based on the CDR3 plus reference TRBV2 and TRBJ1-6, the full variable domain is EPEVTQTPSHQVTQMGQEVILRCVPISNHLYFYWYRQILGQKVEFLVSFYNNEISEKSEIFDDQFSVERPDGSNFTLKIRSTKLEDSAMYFCASKGGNVDNSPLHFGNGTRLTVT.

The J gene is TRBJ1-2, the V gene TRBV28; 8 positions match TRBD1. The germline CDR1 and CDR2 sequences are MDHEN and SYDVKM. The CDR3 has 12 residues. V was clipped by 5 bases and J by 6 bases; unmatched bases: 2. The CDR3 region has the DNA TGTGCCAGCAGTGTACAGGGGGATGGCTACACCTTC. This codes for CASSVQGDGYTF.

J is TRBJ1-2 and V is TRBV30; a possible D gene is TRBD1 (5 bases). Trimming removed 0 bases from V and 4 bases from J, with 12 bases in between. The CDR3 runs to 14 residues. CDR1 GTSNPN and CDR2 SVGIG come from the germline V gene (reference sequence). The CDR3 DNA follows: TGTGCCTGGAGTGTACTGTCGGACACCTATGGCTACACCTTC. This translates into CAWSVLSDTYGYTF. Filled out from reference TRBV30 and TRBJ1-2, the complete variable domain reads SQTIHQWPATLVQPVGSPLSLECTVEGTSNPNLYWYRQAAGRGLQLLFYSVGIGQISSEVPQNLSASRPQDRQFILSSKKLLLSDSGFYLCAWSVLSDTYGYTFGSGTRLTVV.

This clonotype was seen once. The rearrangement joins TRBV10-2 to TRBJ1-2, with no clear D. The CDR3 totals 16 residues. The V gene lost 0 bases and the J gene lost 4 bases, with 15 bases spanning the gap. CDR1 and CDR2 (germline): WSHSY, SAAADI. CDR3 in DNA: TGCGCCAGCAGTGAGTCGTCGGTAGTACCCGTCTATGGCTACACCTTC. Protein: CASSESSVVPVYGYTF.

This clonotype has a count of ten or more. The chain couples TRBV7-9 to TRBJ1-5, with a tentative D call TRBD1 (6 bases). The CDR3 has 17 amino acids. The V gene lost 1 base and the J gene lost 8 bases, with 21 bases spanning the gap. CDR1 and CDR2 (germline): SEHNR, FQNEAQ (reference sequence). In DNA, the CDR3 is TGTGCCAGCAGCTTAGGGAAACAGGGTCTCAAAAGGGAGCCCCAGCATTTT. It codes for CASSLGKQGLKREPQHF.

The CDR3 DNA reads TGCAGCGTTGATGCCGCCGTGGCGGGGGGGACCCAGTACTTC. This sequence encodes CSVDAAVAGGTQYF. J is TRBJ2-5 and V is TRBV29-1; 8 nucleotides line up with TRBD2. Trimming at V came to 3 bases and at J to 7 bases, leaving 10 bases not matched to a gene. The CDR3 is 14 amino acids. Germline V gene data show CDR1 as SQVTM and CDR2 as ANQGSEA.

This clonotype was seen a few times. The chain links TRBV28 to TRBJ1-4; D might be TRBD1 (6 bases). Germline-derived CDR1 and CDR2 are MDHEN and SYDVKM. The CDR3 length is 14 residues. Trimming left V 3 bases short and J 7 bases short, with 12 bases between. The CDR3 region is CASSLLRGGEKLFF. The CDR3 bases are TGTGCCAGCAGTTTGTTGAGGGGGGGTGAAAAACTGTTTTTT.

This clonotype has at least ten counts. The chain links TRBV29-1 to TRBJ2-2, with D maybe TRBD2 (6 bases). There are 15 residues in the CDR3. Deletions cut 6 bases from V and 2 bases from J, with 16 bases between. CDR1 and CDR2 from the germline V gene are SQVTM and ANQGSEA. The CDR3 reads CSVISRGYNTGELFF. The CDR3, as DNA: TGCAGCGTGATTTCTCGGGGGTACAACACCGGGGAGCTGTTTTTT.

This rearrangement joins TRBV10-3 to TRBJ1-4; 7 nucleotides line up with TRBD1. V trimming: 4 bases; J trimming: 0 bases; junction bases outside the gene matches: 2. The CDR3 loop spans 15 amino acids. Germline CDR1 and CDR2: ENHRY and SYGVKD. CDR3 sequence (DNA): TGTGCCATCAGTGGGGGACAGACAACTAATGAAAAACTGTTTTTT. Its protein product is CAISGGQTTNEKLFF.

This clonotype was detected ten times or more. The gene calls are TRBV27 and TRBJ2-7; possible D gene TRBD2, 5 bases. Germline-derived CDR1 and CDR2 are MNHEY and SMNVEV (reference sequence). V was trimmed by 7 bases and J by 2 bases, leaving 12 bases between them. This CDR3 spans 13 amino acids. CDR3 sequence reads: CASTHSGAYEQYF. CDR3 DNA sequence: TGTGCCAGCACCCACTCCGGGGCCTACGAGCAGTACTTC.